The clone carrying this T cell receptor (beta chain) was recorded many times. No antigen is known for it. This specimen comes from a study of blood T cells in healthy people across ages. Findings of the study overall: Donors of long life had a larger count of naive CD4+ cells and greater diversity than aged donors.

Through a sample-barcoded 5' primer and a J-beta primer mix, a second PCR was run for roughly 7 to 12 cycles. Sequencing of every sample gave 3 million or more CDR3-containing paired-end reads. MiXCR was run by TCRdb on the 5' RACE reads, yielding one entry per CDR3 protein. Of a few hundred thousand distinct CDR3 sequences in the sample, more than 45% were seen once. The CDR3 runs 14 residues. The V gene lost 8 bases and the J gene lost 4 bases, with 16 bases spanning the gap. Looked up from germline, CDR1 is SNHLY and CDR2 is FYNNEI. This chain uses TRBV2 with TRBJ2-3; D is possibly TRBD2 (6 bases). The clonotype originates from a man aged 55 to 69 in good health. Sequencing used blood. In DNA, the CDR3 is TGTGCCAGCGGGGGGACGTCGAGGGCAGATACGCAGTATTTT. This encodes CASGGTSRADTQYF.